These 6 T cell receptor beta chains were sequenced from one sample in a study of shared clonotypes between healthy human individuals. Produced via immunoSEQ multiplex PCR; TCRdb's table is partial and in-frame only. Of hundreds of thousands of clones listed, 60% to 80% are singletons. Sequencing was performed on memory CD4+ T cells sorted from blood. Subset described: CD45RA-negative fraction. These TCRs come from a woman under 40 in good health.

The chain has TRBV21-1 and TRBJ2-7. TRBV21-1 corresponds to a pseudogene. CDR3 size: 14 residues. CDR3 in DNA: TGTGCCAGCAGCAAAGAGGGGGGCGCTGACGAGCAGTACTTC. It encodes CASSKEGGADEQYF.

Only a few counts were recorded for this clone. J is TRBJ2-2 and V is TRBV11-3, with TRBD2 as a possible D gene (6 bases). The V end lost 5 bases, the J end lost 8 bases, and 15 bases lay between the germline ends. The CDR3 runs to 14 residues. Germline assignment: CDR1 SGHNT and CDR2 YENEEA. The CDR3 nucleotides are TGTGCCAGCAGCCGCAAAATCGGGACTGGGGAGCTGTTTTTT. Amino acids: CASSRKIGTGELFF.

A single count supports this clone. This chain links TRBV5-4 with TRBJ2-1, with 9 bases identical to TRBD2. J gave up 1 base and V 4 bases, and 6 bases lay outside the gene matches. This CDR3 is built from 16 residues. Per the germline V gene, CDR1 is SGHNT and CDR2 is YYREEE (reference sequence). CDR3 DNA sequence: TGTGCCAGCAGCGCCGGACTAGCGCAATCCTACAATGAGCAGTTCTTC. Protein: CASSAGLAQSYNEQFF.

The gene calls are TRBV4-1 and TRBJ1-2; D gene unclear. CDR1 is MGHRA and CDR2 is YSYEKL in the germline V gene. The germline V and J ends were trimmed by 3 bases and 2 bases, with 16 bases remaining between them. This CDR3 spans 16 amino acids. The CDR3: CASSHLYPPENYGYTF. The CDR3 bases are TGCGCCAGCAGCCACCTTTACCCGCCAGAGAACTATGGCTACACCTTC.

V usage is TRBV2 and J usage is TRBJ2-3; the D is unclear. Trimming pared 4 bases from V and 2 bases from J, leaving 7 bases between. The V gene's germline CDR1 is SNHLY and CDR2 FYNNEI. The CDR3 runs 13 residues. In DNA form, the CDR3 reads TGTGCCAGCAGTGTCTCCTCCACAGATACGCAGTATTTT. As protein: CASSVSSTDTQYF.

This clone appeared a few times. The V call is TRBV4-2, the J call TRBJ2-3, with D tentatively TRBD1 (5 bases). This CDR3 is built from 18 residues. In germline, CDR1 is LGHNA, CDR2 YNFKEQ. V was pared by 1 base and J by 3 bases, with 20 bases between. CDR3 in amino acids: CASSQVSPGSGRTDTQYF. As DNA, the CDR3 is TGTGCCAGCAGCCAAGTGAGTCCAGGGTCGGGTAGAACAGATACGCAGTATTTT.